Detailed here is one T cell receptor beta chain. The target of this receptor is not known. Per-nucleotide qualities are absent, and no much larger clonotype sits a single base away. TCRbeta CDR3 regions were amplified from genomic DNA using the immunoSEQ Assay, a bias-controlled multiplex PCR. From the authors' description of their analysis: The number of nucleated cells in each sample was estimated by amplification of reference gene primers within the assay. To quantify the absolute abundance of each unique TCRbeta CDR3 rearrangement, sequence reads were collapsed and filtered. Productive Simpson clonality was computed per sample as the square root of Simpson's diversity index over productive rearrangements. The table comes from immuneACCESS by way of TCRdb, which keeps in-frame sequences with V and J called. Part of the clones is missing from these tables; in studies checked, under half for an unresolved V gene and the rest for unknown reasons. Clonal size and the V and J genes are those of that table, whereas D and trimming came from the DNA. This sample holds tens of thousands of clones; around 74% were observed only once. About 5% of the sample is in the top ten clones.

This entry comes from a study of blood T cell repertoires in COVID-19 (dated by TCRdb to the early 2020s). Turning to the overall study: The collaborator samples originated in the United States, Italy and Spain and spanned the acute and convalescent phases of COVID-19. The prospective study material was composed of cDNA or gDNA derived from T cells, B-cell-depleted T cells, or PBMCs. The samples were drawn from the first 160 participants of the ongoing ImmuneRACE study and from 1,254 subjects provided by 6 global collaborators. Deeply sampled blood TCRbeta repertoires from subjects exposed to, actively infected with, or recovered from COVID-19 were included in the dataset. Sample metadata almost always included a de-identified subject ID, COVID-19 status, age in years and sex. The repertoires were released in a freely available public database intended as a resource for research on the immune response to SARS-CoV-2. Where HLA class I and class II types were available, the types were taken from metadata supplied by the sample provider, not from assay-based typing. General conclusions and limits of the study: How much clinical and demographic metadata was included differed by source and by participant, and the metadata was provided uncurated.

The collaborating institutions used their own protocols to collect whole blood in K2EDTA tubes. For TCRbeta analysis, collaborator samples were shipped as frozen whole blood, as isolated PBMCs, or as DNA extracted from either sample type. The sequence was collected from an elderly woman with active or convalescent COVID-19. The sample was peripheral blood.

For the CDR3, the sequence is CAIRQSRGEQYF. The bases are TGTGCCATTAGACAGTCCCGGGGGGAGCAGTACTTC. The sequence is built from TRBV6-5 and TRBJ2-7; the D gene is possibly TRBD2, with 6 bases matching. Its CDR3 holds 12 amino acids, cysteine through phenylalanine. The kept DNA is CDR3 alone, 36 bases in frame from the first base. V and J lose 10 bases and 7 bases, and a span of 17 bases separates them. For CDR1 and CDR2, the germline V gene lists MNHEY and SVGAGI.